This TCR beta chain was profiled in a study of identical twins. V dropped 2 bases and J dropped 6; count of bases not matched to a gene: 9. Germline lookup yields CDR1 SGDLS and CDR2 YYNGEE. The CDR3 is made up of 15 amino acids. Using its own MiXCR run on the 5' RACE reads, TCRdb lists one record per CDR3 protein. The profile covers some 760,000 distinct CDR3 sequences, with about 20% appearing a single time and roughly 14% taken by the ten largest. These same records also appear under a second study, on T cells expressing NK-cell markers.

This chain uses TRBV9 with TRBJ2-3; 7 positions match TRBD1. The sequencing input was PBMCs. This clonotype was sampled from a woman aged 18-35 years in good health. The CDR3 DNA follows: TGTGCCAGCAGCGTTCACGGGACAGATTCGGATACGCAGTATTTT. Translated, it gives CASSVHGTDSDTQYF.